The subject of this entry is one T cell receptor (beta chain). The antigen is not known. This table comes from immunoSEQ multiplex PCR, and its TCRdb copy is limited to in-frame clones, with some not included. This sample has about 72,000 clones, with around 90% found just once. This record comes from a study of T cell responses to AZD1222 COVID-19 vaccine. General observations from the study: Baseline serology detected seropositivity in only a handful of AZD1222 recipients.

The specimen was peripheral blood, collected on day 0 of AZD1222 vaccination. The clonotype was recovered from an adult in good health.

This CDR3 is CASSPHGGQTEAFF. The CDR3 DNA follows: TGCGCCAGCAGCCCGCACGGGGGTCAGACTGAAGCTTTCTTT. This rearrangement joins TRBV5-1 to TRBJ1-1; maybe TRBD1 (5 bases). The CDR3 covers 14 residues. The V gene's germline CDR1 is SGHRS and CDR2 YFSETQ. V was pared by 4 bases and J by 5 bases, with 15 bases between.